Listed below are T cell receptor beta chains from one sample, sequenced in a study of T cell responses to AZD1222 COVID-19 vaccine. Measured with immunoSEQ multiplex PCR; TCRdb has only the in-frame clones, and not every one. The data show some 150,000 clones, roughly 92% seen once. The starting material was peripheral blood, obtained on day 0 of AZD1222 vaccination. The receptor source for this set is an adult in good health. Both conserved end residues are part of each CDR3. Fields, in order: D gene, J gene, V gene, clone size, CDR3 protein, CDR3 DNA. The D gene is left open where the match is weak. The size field is filled for only some rows; it gives once, few, many or a size class.

>TRBD2|TRBJ2-7|TRBV3-1/TRBV3-2|few
CASSQDWTSGATYEQYF
TGTGCCAGCAGCCAAGATTGGACTAGCGGGGCGACCTACGAGCAGTACTTC
>TRBD1|TRBJ1-2|TRBV2|NA
CASSPRQGMDYGYTF
TGTGCCAGCAGTCCCAGACAGGGGATGGACTATGGCTACACCTTC
>NA|TRBJ2-7|TRBV2|NA
CASSGDSEYEQYF
TGTGCCAGCAGTGGCGACAGCGAATACGAGCAGTACTTC
>TRBD1|TRBJ2-5|TRBV28|NA
CASGVDRVQRKTQYF
TGTGCCAGCGGAGTCGACAGGGTTCAACGAAAGACCCAGTACTTC
>TRBD1|TRBJ1-4|TRBV27|NA
CASRPRDRPNEKLFF
TGTGCCAGCAGACCACGGGACAGGCCAAATGAAAAACTGTTTTTT
>NA|TRBJ1-2|TRBV5-6|NA
CASSFGTEKGYTF
TGTGCCAGCAGCTTCGGGACGGAGAAGGGCTACACCTTC
>NA|TRBJ2-2|TRBV5-4|NA
CASSLGSWDTGELFF
TGTGCCAGCAGCTTGGGTAGCTGGGACACCGGGGAGCTGTTTTTT
>NA|TRBJ1-5|TRBV28|NA
CASSEVGREDQPQHF
TGTGCCAGCAGTGAGGTTGGGAGGGAGGATCAGCCCCAGCATTTT
>NA|TRBJ2-7|TRBV20-1|NA
CSARLVYEQYF
TGCAGTGCTCGACTAGTCTACGAGCAGTACTTC
>NA|TRBJ1-2|TRBV5-1|NA
CASSLASDGYYGYTF
TGCGCCAGCAGCTTGGCGTCCGACGGCTACTATGGCTACACCTTC
>NA|TRBJ2-7|TRBV6-5|NA
CASREYEQYF
TGTGCCAGCAGGGAGTACGAGCAGTACTTC
>TRBD1|TRBJ1-5|TRBV28|NA
CASSTMTGKGQPQHF
TGTGCCAGCAGTACCATGACAGGGAAGGGTCAGCCCCAGCATTTT
>TRBD1|TRBJ1-2|TRBV18|NA
CASSPGQGNYGYTF
TGTGCCAGCTCACCGGGACAGGGGAACTATGGCTACACCTTC
>NA|TRBJ1-5|TRBV19|NA
CASRKQPRLNNQPQHF
TGTGCCAGTAGAAAACAGCCCCGATTAAATAATCAGCCCCAGCATTTT
>NA|TRBJ2-1|TRBV7-8|once
CASTAPTISYNEQFF
TGTGCCAGTACGGCGCCCACTATCTCCTACAATGAGCAGTTCTTC
>NA|TRBJ2-3|TRBV19|NA
CASSTFRESSTDTQYF
TGTGCCAGTAGTACCTTCAGGGAGTCGAGCACAGATACGCAGTATTTT
>TRBD2|TRBJ2-7|TRBV28|NA
CASSLGLAGAYEQYF
TGTGCCAGCAGTTTAGGACTAGCGGGAGCCTACGAGCAGTACTTC
>NA|TRBJ2-4|TRBV5-1|NA
CASSLAGAEIGNIQYF
TGCGCCAGCAGCTTGGCCGGGGCTGAGATTGGAAACATTCAGTACTTC
>TRBD1|TRBJ1-1|TRBV14|few
CASSPIPDRGWGGNTEAFF
TGTGCCAGCAGCCCGATCCCCGACAGGGGGTGGGGGGGGAACACTGAAGCTTTCTTT
>NA|TRBJ2-5|TRBV4-2|NA
CASRPPNGDQETQYF
TGTGCCAGCAGACCCCCCAATGGTGACCAAGAGACCCAGTACTTC
>NA|TRBJ2-5|TRBV4-1|once
CASSRVGTLRETQYF
TGCGCCAGCAGCCGCGTCGGGACCCTTCGCGAGACCCAGTACTTC
>NA|TRBJ2-7|TRBV21-1|NA
CASSKVFDRSSYEQYF
TGTGCCAGCAGCAAAGTTTTTGACAGGTCCAGCTACGAGCAGTACTTC
>TRBD1|TRBJ1-3|TRBV28|once
CASSQGQSSGNTIYF
TGTGCCAGCAGTCAGGGACAGAGCTCTGGAAACACCATATATTTT
>NA|TRBJ1-2|TRBV7-9|NA
CASSPDGHSYGYTF
TGTGCCAGCAGCCCTGACGGACATTCCTATGGCTACACCTTC
>NA|TRBJ2-7|TRBV5-4|NA
CASSLGGNTYEQYF
TGTGCCAGCAGCTTGGGAGGGAATACCTACGAGCAGTACTTC
>NA|TRBJ2-5|TRBV6-5|NA
CASSQRGTAQETQYF
TGTGCCAGCAGCCAAAGAGGGACGGCCCAAGAGACCCAGTACTTC
>NA|TRBJ2-3|TRBV19|NA
CASRRGADTQYF
TGTGCCAGTAGAAGGGGGGCGGATACGCAGTATTTT
>NA|TRBJ2-7|TRBV6-5|NA
CASSYSGHEQYF
TGTGCCAGCAGTTATTCGGGGCACGAGCAGTACTTC
>NA|TRBJ2-7|TRBV28|NA
CASSWRQRVGYEQYF
TGTGCCAGCAGTTGGCGACAGCGAGTAGGCTACGAGCAGTACTTC
>TRBD2|TRBJ2-3|TRBV5-1|NA
CASNTGGSDTQYF
TGCGCCAGCAACACGGGGGGGTCAGATACGCAGTATTTT
>TRBD2|TRBJ2-1|TRBV3-1/TRBV3-2|NA
CASSLLTSGLYNEQFF
TGTGCCAGCAGCCTACTAACTAGCGGGCTTTACAATGAGCAGTTCTTC
>NA|TRBJ1-6|TRBV19|NA
CASRSGVDSPLHF
TGTGCCAGTAGAAGTGGAGTGGATTCACCCCTCCACTTT
>NA|TRBJ2-7|TRBV6-5|NA
CASSPRSGSSYEQYF
TGTGCCAGCAGTCCCCGGTCGGGATCCTCCTACGAGCAGTACTTC
>TRBD1|TRBJ1-2|TRBV28|NA
CASTQGQGNYGYTF
TGTGCCAGCACCCAGGGACAGGGCAACTATGGCTACACCTTC
>NA|TRBJ1-2|TRBV19|once
CASTMGVSRYTF
TGTGCCAGTACAATGGGAGTCAGCCGCTACACCTTC
>NA|TRBJ2-7|TRBV12-3/TRBV12-4|NA
CASSPRNYEQYF
TGTGCCAGCAGTCCCAGAAATTACGAGCAGTACTTC
>TRBD1|TRBJ2-7|TRBV28|once
CATFSRDRGYYEQYF
TGTGCCACGTTTTCCCGGGACAGGGGGTACTACGAGCAGTACTTC
>TRBD2|TRBJ2-2|TRBV19|NA
CASSRGLAAGELFF
TGTGCCAGTAGTAGGGGACTAGCCGCCGGGGAGCTGTTTTTT
>NA|TRBJ1-3|TRBV20-1|NA
CSALSRNTIYF
TGCAGTGCTTTAAGTAGAAACACCATATATTTT
>TRBD2|TRBJ2-7|TRBV6-5|NA
CASSTPGLASYEQYF
TGTGCCAGCAGTACCCCGGGACTAGCTTCGTACGAGCAGTACTTC
>TRBD1|TRBJ1-2|TRBV3-1/TRBV3-2|NA
CASSQGWRGRVENYGYTF
TGTGCCAGCAGCCAAGGATGGAGGGGGCGAGTCGAGAACTATGGCTACACCTTC
>NA|TRBJ1-2|TRBV5-1|NA
CASSLVQGISGGYTF
TGCGCCAGCAGCTTGGTACAGGGAATCTCGGGTGGCTACACCTTC
>NA|TRBJ1-5|TRBV27|NA
CASSGGNQPQHF
TGTGCCAGCAGTGGGGGCAATCAGCCCCAGCATTTT
>NA|TRBJ2-7|TRBV20-1|NA
CSASKRQGTYEQYF
TGCAGTGCTAGTAAGAGGCAAGGTACCTACGAGCAGTACTTC
>NA|TRBJ2-7|TRBV5-6|NA
CASTPSRVHEQYF
TGTGCCAGCACCCCGAGCCGGGTCCACGAGCAGTACTTC
>NA|TRBJ1-2|TRBV7-2|NA
CASSFPPTYGYTF
TGTGCCAGCAGCTTCCCTCCAACCTATGGCTACACCTTC
>NA|TRBJ1-3|TRBV11-2|NA
CASSLFGTNTIYF
TGTGCCAGCAGCTTATTTGGCACAAACACCATATATTTT
>NA|TRBJ1-4|TRBV5-4|NA
CASSAGSTNEKLFF
TGTGCCAGCAGCGCTGGGTCAACTAATGAAAAACTGTTTTTT
>NA|TRBJ1-6|TRBV6-1|NA
CASSEAGGRPLHF
TGTGCCAGCAGTGAAGCGGGCGGTCGCCCCCTCCACTTT
>NA|TRBJ1-2|TRBV28|NA
CASSSPGLTGYTF
TGTGCCAGCAGTTCGCCAGGGCTTACGGGCTACACCTTC
>NA|TRBJ1-1|TRBV10-2|NA
CASSDEQMNTEAFF
TGCGCCAGCAGTGATGAACAGATGAACACTGAAGCTTTCTTT
>NA|TRBJ1-1|TRBV5-5|NA
CASSFSAGEAFF
TGTGCCAGCAGCTTTAGTGCGGGTGAAGCTTTCTTT
>NA|TRBJ2-5|TRBV6-5|NA
CASSYSRWRETQYF
TGTGCCAGCAGTTACTCTCGGTGGCGGGAGACCCAGTACTTC